Below, 17 T cell receptor beta chains from the same sample are listed, as sequenced in a study of blood T cell repertoires in COVID-19. Clones were sequenced by immunoSEQ multiplex PCR, and TCRdb holds only the in-frame ones, with some missing. The sample has hundreds of thousands of clones, around 89% seen once; the top ten hold roughly 12%. The material sequenced was peripheral blood. All receptors derive from a woman between 45 and 60 years old with COVID-19, enrolled during active disease.

In DNA, the CDR3 is TGTGCCAGCAGCTTAGGCGGCGGGGGGAATGGGTTCCAGCCCCAGCATTTT. Translated, it gives CASSLGGGGNGFQPQHF. V is TRBV11-2 and J is TRBJ1-5; maybe TRBD1 (5 bases). The ends were cut back, 1 base at V and 7 bases at J, with 20 bases in the middle. Germline V gives CDR1 SGHAT, CDR2 FQNNGV. CDR3 size: 17 residues. Variable domain in full (rest from reference TRBV11-2 and TRBJ1-5): EAGVAQSPRYKIIEKRQSVAFWCNPISGHATLYWYQQILGQGPKLLIQFQNNGVVDDSQLPKDRFSAERLKGVDSTLKIQPAKLEDSAVYLCASSLGGGGNGFQPQHFGDGTRLSIL.

The CDR3 loop reads CASTKRGASGEQFF. The CDR3 nucleotides are TGTGCCAGCACTAAGCGGGGGGCCTCAGGTGAGCAGTTCTTC. The chain couples TRBV9 to TRBJ2-1; 9 bases match TRBD2. CDR1 and CDR2 (germline): SGDLS, YYNGEE. V gave up 6 bases and J gave up 9 bases; unmatched junction bases: 10. The CDR3 sequence is 14 residues long.

This chain links TRBV19 with TRBJ1-1; the D is unclear. Trimming removed 6 bases from V and 0 bases from J, with 5 bases in between. Germline-derived CDR1 and CDR2 are LNHDA and SQIVND (reference sequence). The CDR3 loop spans 12 amino acids. CDR3 coding DNA: TGTGCCAGTAGACGGTTGAACACTGAAGCTTTCTTT. Its translation: CASRRLNTEAFF. The full variable domain, rest sourced from reference TRBV19 and TRBJ1-1, is DGGITQSPKYLFRKEGQNVTLSCEQNLNHDAMYWYRQDPGQGLRLIYYSQIVNDFQKGDIAEGYSVSREKKESFPLTVTSAQKNPTAFYLCASRRLNTEAFFGQGTRLTVV.

This chain connects TRBV6-5 to TRBJ1-2; TRBD1 matches 7 bases. Germline CDR1 reads MNHEY; CDR2 reads SVGAGI. The CDR3 covers 14 residues. V dropped 7 bases and J dropped 5; count of bases not matched to a gene: 10. This CDR3 reads CASTEETGRYGYTF. The CDR3 bases are TGTGCCAGCACCGAGGAGACAGGGAGGTATGGCTACACCTTC.

This chain links TRBV10-2 with TRBJ2-2, with D unclear. Trimming pared 3 bases from V and 7 bases from J, leaving 12 bases between. This CDR3 is 14 amino acids long. Germline lookup yields CDR1 WSHSY and CDR2 SAAADI. CDR3 residues: CASSETPENGELFF. The CDR3 DNA reads TGCGCCAGCAGTGAAACCCCCGAGAACGGGGAGCTGTTTTTT.

The V gene is TRBV5-1, the J gene TRBJ2-7; 7 bases map to TRBD1. The J segment lost 5 bases and the V segment lost 0 bases, leaving 11 bases of the junction unmatched. The CDR3 runs to 16 residues. From germline, CDR1 is SGHRS and CDR2 YFSETQ. The CDR3 loop reads CASSLEGAGLGDEQYF. CDR3 DNA sequence: TGCGCCAGCAGCTTGGAGGGGGCAGGCCTTGGGGACGAGCAGTACTTC.

The chain uses TRBV9 and TRBJ2-2, with 7 bases identical to TRBD2. This CDR3 spans 16 amino acids. Germline values: CDR1 SGDLS, CDR2 YYNGEE. V dropped 4 bases and J dropped 7; count of bases not matched to a gene: 13. The CDR3 nucleotides are TGTGCCAGCAGCTCCCTGCGAGCGGGGTCGAGCGGGGAGCTGTTTTTT. Its protein is CASSSLRAGSSGELFF.

The chain combines TRBV12-3 or TRBV12-4 with TRBJ2-7; 8 nucleotides align to TRBD1. V shed 5 bases and J 5 bases; nucleotides not matched to a gene: 5. CDR3 length: 13 residues. The CDR3 loop reads CASSPFRGHEQYF. DNA of the CDR3: TGTGCCAGCAGTCCTTTCAGGGGGCACGAGCAGTACTTC.

As DNA, the CDR3 is TGTGCCATCAGTGAACAGGGTGACAATTCACCCCTCCACTTT. Its translation is CAISEQGDNSPLHF. The chain combines TRBV10-3 with TRBJ1-6; D is perhaps TRBD1 (6 bases). The CDR3 spans 14 residues. Per the germline V gene, CDR1 is ENHRY and CDR2 is SYGVKD. Trimming left V 3 bases short and J 7 bases short, with 10 bases between.

This sequence joins TRBV7-9 and TRBJ2-7, with 10 bases aligning to TRBD2. The CDR3 runs 12 residues. The V and J ends lost 11 bases and 6 bases, in that order; junction bases with no gene match: 7. Germline values: CDR1 SEHNR, CDR2 FQNEAQ (reference sequence). CDR3 nucleotide sequence: TGTGCCGTTCCTAGCGGGGGATCCGAGCAGTACTTC. Translated, it gives CAVPSGGSEQYF.

This sequence joins TRBV15 and TRBJ2-6; possible D gene TRBD1, 6 bases. The V gene lost 5 bases and the J gene lost 4 bases, with 24 bases spanning the gap. The CDR3 totals 19 residues. Germline V gene sequence: CDR1 LNHNV, CDR2 YYDKDF (reference sequence). Here the CDR3 DNA reads TGTGCCACCAGCGGGTCCGGGACACCGACAACAAGGGGGGCCAACGTCCTGACTTTC. Residues: CATSGSGTPTTRGANVLTF.

V usage is TRBV10-3 and J usage is TRBJ1-5; D is perhaps TRBD1 (6 bases). Germline-derived CDR1 and CDR2 are ENHRY and SYGVKD. CDR3 length: 14 residues. V lost 7 bases and J 7 bases, leaving 17 bases between the germline ends. Here the CDR3 DNA reads TGTGCCATCAACCGGCAGGGCAGGGGACAGCCCCAGCATTTT. It yields the protein CAINRQGRGQPQHF.

CDR3 bases: TGTGCCGGTGGACTAGCGGGGGGGGTCACAGATACGCAGTATTTT. This encodes CAGGLAGGVTDTQYF. This chain connects TRBV6-5 to TRBJ2-3; 15 bases are shared with TRBD2. The V segment lost 11 bases and the J segment 2 bases; nucleotides outside the gene matches: 5. Germline loops: CDR1 MNHEY, CDR2 SVGAGI. The CDR3 runs to 15 residues.

The chain is built from TRBV7-9 and TRBJ1-2; TRBD1 matches 7 bases. The CDR3 runs 15 residues. J gave up 4 bases and V 5 bases, and 10 bases lay outside the gene matches. Germline CDR1 and CDR2: SEHNR and FQNEAQ (reference sequence). CDR3 bases: TGTGCCAGCAGCACGTCGGGGGACAGCCCCTATGGCTACACCTTC. Translated, it gives CASSTSGDSPYGYTF.

The chain is built from TRBV5-6 and TRBJ2-5; D is possibly TRBD2 (5 bases). CDR3 length: 15 residues. Per the germline V gene, CDR1 is SGHDT and CDR2 is YYEEEE. V lost 4 bases and J lost 6, with 19 bases in between. CDR3 region: CASSNPRDFRKTQYF. CDR3 bases: TGTGCCAGCAGCAACCCCCGGGATTTCAGGAAGACCCAGTACTTC.

The rearrangement uses TRBV5-1 and TRBJ2-2, with TRBD1 as a possible D gene (8 bases). Germline V gene data show CDR1 as SGHRS and CDR2 as YFSETQ. Trimming shortened V by 3 bases and J by 6 bases, and 15 bases separated the two germline ends. This CDR3 spans 15 amino acids. CDR3 in DNA: TGCGCCAGCAGCTCACAGGGGGGGCAGGCCGGGGAGCTGTTTTTT. Translated: CASSSQGGQAGELFF.

This chain joins TRBV10-3 and TRBJ2-3; the match to TRBD1 covers 9 bases. The trim removed 4 bases at V and 3 bases at J, leaving 2 bases unmatched. CDR3 length: 14 residues. The germline V gene encodes CDR1 ENHRY and CDR2 SYGVKD. The CDR3 region is CAISVQGATDTQYF. The CDR3 nucleotides are TGTGCCATCAGTGTACAGGGGGCAACAGATACGCAGTATTTT.